The T cell receptor (beta chain) described here comes from a study of T-cell memory formation after mild COVID-19. Study-level results: A second wave expanding day 15 to 37 was CD4+-biased; contracting clones were balanced. Of the contracting clones, CD4+ ones lay mainly in CM and EM, and CD8+ ones in EMRA.

MiXCR was run by TCRdb on the 5' RACE reads, yielding one entry per CDR3 protein. The sample has under 250,000 distinct CDR3 sequences, just over 15% seen once. A note on this clonotype: Its antigen is unknown.

The CDR3 contains 13 residues. Trimming removed 5 bases at V and 2 bases at J, with 8 bases between. The rearrangement joins TRBV12-3 or TRBV12-4 to TRBJ2-3; D unclear. The sample consisted of PBMCs or a T cell subset sorted from them (not recorded which). The clonotype was recovered from an adult woman who had mild COVID-19 (a few samples of this study predate the infection). Cell type and time point are not known. This CDR3 is CASSPSNTDTQYF. The CDR3 nucleotides are TGTGCCAGCAGTCCCTCAAACACAGATACGCAGTATTTT.